The 27 T cell receptor beta chains below were found in one sample sequenced in a study of spatial heterogeneity in lung cancer. TCRdb called the 5' RACE reads again in MiXCR, with one record for every CDR3 protein. Among 6,500 or so distinct CDR3 sequences, roughly 7.3% were seen once, and the ten largest hold approximately 18%. Time point meaning: sample taken at primary tumor resection. The material was normal lung tissue next to the tumor, obtained at surgery. The receptors originated from a female donor with early-stage non-small cell lung cancer.

This clonotype is medium-sized. The rearrangement links TRBV7-2 to TRBJ2-1, with 9 bases identical to TRBD2. CDR1 and CDR2 from the germline V gene are SGHTA and FQGNSA. The CDR3 has 15 amino acids. The V gene end was trimmed by 2 bases and the J gene end by 8 bases; junction bases not matched to a gene: 7. CDR3: CASSLTRGGRDEQFF. The CDR3 coding sequence is TGTGCCAGCAGCTTAACGCGGGGGGGCCGGGATGAGCAGTTCTTC.

This clonotype is medium-sized in the sample. The chain carries TRBV6-5 and TRBJ2-7; no clear D gene. Germline CDR1 and CDR2: MNHEY and SVGAGI. This CDR3 contains 15 residues. The V end was cut by 6 bases, the J end by 2 bases, with 17 bases between. The DNA for the CDR3 is TGTGCCAGCAGCCGACTCTCGACGGTTGCCTACGAGCAGTACTTC. Protein: CASSRLSTVAYEQYF.

This clonotype rates as medium-sized. The chain employs TRBV5-1 and TRBJ2-5, with D possibly TRBD1 on 6 matching bases. The CDR3 consists of 15 residues. Per the germline V gene, CDR1 is SGHRS and CDR2 is YFSETQ. V was clipped by 1 base and J by 0 bases, with 10 bases between them. The CDR3 reads CASSLTGTYQETQYF. CDR3 DNA: TGCGCCAGCAGCTTGACGGGGACATACCAAGAGACCCAGTACTTC.

In nucleotides, the CDR3 is TGTGCCAGCAGCTCCCTAATGGGGGGCAGCACAGATACGCAGTATTTT. Its translation is CASSSLMGGSTDTQYF. V is TRBV5-4 and J is TRBJ2-3, with D perhaps assigned TRBD1 or TRBD2 (6 bases each). The CDR3 is 16 residues long. Germline V CDR1 and CDR2: SGHNT, YYREEE (reference sequence). Deletions cut 3 bases from V and 0 bases from J, with 14 bases between. The whole variable domain, remainder taken from reference TRBV5-4 and TRBJ2-3, is ETGVTQSPTHLIKTRGQQVTLRCSSQSGHNTVSWYQQALGQGPQFIFQYYREEENGRGNFPPRFSGLQFPNYSSELNVNALELDDSALYLCASSSLMGGSTDTQYFGPGTRLTVL.

This clonotype was counted ten times or more. The chain employs TRBV23-1 and TRBJ1-5; the D is unclear. TRBV23-1 is reported as an ORF; its role is uncertain. The CDR3 has 15 residues. Trimming shortened V by 2 bases and J by 2 bases, and 10 bases separated the two germline ends. The CDR3 sequence is CASSQGLRGNQPQHF. In nucleotides, the CDR3 is TGCGCCAGCAGTCAAGGTCTAAGGGGCAATCAGCCCCAGCATTTT.

At least ten counts were recorded for this clonotype. The rearrangement joins TRBV5-1 to TRBJ2-5, with TRBD2 identical over 10 bases. Germline V lookup: CDR1 SGHRS, CDR2 YFSETQ. V was clipped by 0 bases and J by 5 bases; unmatched bases: 7. The CDR3 is 16 residues long. CDR3 residues: CASSLGVASGGETQYF. For the CDR3, the DNA is TGCGCCAGCAGCTTGGGTGTAGCTAGCGGGGGCGAGACCCAGTACTTC.

This clonotype has only a few counts. V usage is TRBV7-2 and J usage is TRBJ2-5, with TRBD1 matching over 8 bases. The CDR3 covers 15 residues. CDR1 and CDR2 (germline): SGHTA, FQGNSA. J gave up 2 bases and V 1 base, and 3 bases lay outside the gene matches. Written as DNA, the CDR3 is TGTGCCAGCAGCTTAGTTGGGACAGGTCAAGAGACCCAGTACTTC. It yields the protein CASSLVGTGQETQYF.

This clonotype is classed as medium-sized. The chain couples TRBV7-9 to TRBJ2-3, with D perhaps matching TRBD1 (5 bases). This CDR3 region has 15 residues. CDR1 is SEHNR, CDR2 FQNEAQ, per germline (reference sequence). V was clipped by 4 bases and J by 4 bases, with 15 bases between them. The DNA of the CDR3 is TGTGCCAGCAGCTCATCAGGGTGGGCCCCAGATACGCAGTATTTT. This sequence encodes CASSSSGWAPDTQYF.

Many counts were recorded for this clonotype. V gene TRBV3-1 combines with J gene TRBJ2-3; TRBD2 matches 9 bases. The V gene's germline CDR1 is LGHDT and CDR2 YNNKEL (reference sequence). This CDR3 is built from 17 residues. V dropped 1 base and J dropped 6; count of bases not matched to a gene: 11. The CDR3 reads CASSQVGGGGASDTQYF. The CDR3 DNA is TGTGCCAGCAGCCAAGTGGGTGGCGGGGGGGCCTCTGATACGCAGTATTTT.

The chain joins TRBV2 to TRBJ2-1; maybe TRBD2 (6 bases). Trimming pared 6 bases from V and 5 bases from J, leaving 11 bases between. This CDR3 has 13 amino acids. Per the germline V gene, CDR1 is SNHLY and CDR2 is FYNNEI. The CDR3 region has the DNA TGTGCCAGCAGCAAGCGGGCCAACAATGAGCAGTTCTTC. It codes for CASSKRANNEQFF.

In this sample, this clonotype turned up many times. The rearrangement links TRBV6-6 to TRBJ2-6; 8 nucleotides agree with TRBD1. V gave up 0 bases and J gave up 0 bases; unmatched junction bases: 10. CDR1 and CDR2 from the germline V gene are MNHNY and SVGAGI (reference sequence). This CDR3 comprises 20 residues. DNA of the CDR3: TGTGCCAGCAGTTACTCGAAAACAGGGGGGACCGACTCTGGGGCCAACGTCCTGACTTTC. It yields the protein CASSYSKTGGTDSGANVLTF.

This clonotype was counted many times. The chain recombines TRBV2 with TRBJ1-1; D is possibly TRBD1 (5 bases). This CDR3 spans 13 amino acids. Trimming left V 11 bases short and J 0 bases short, with 13 bases between. Germline CDR1 is SNHLY and CDR2 is FYNNEI. In nucleotides, the CDR3 is TGTGCCGGGGCCCCCAGTCTGAACACTGAAGCTTTCTTT. Its translation is CAGAPSLNTEAFF.

The gene calls are TRBV19 and TRBJ1-1; D remains ambiguous. V dropped 7 bases and J dropped 6 bases, with 15 bases sitting between them. The CDR3 extends over 13 amino acids. Germline CDR1 LNHDA, CDR2 SQIVND (reference sequence). The CDR3 is CASNQARRPEAFF. CDR3 DNA sequence: TGTGCCAGTAATCAGGCCAGGCGGCCTGAAGCTTTCTTT.

This chain uses TRBV7-2 with TRBJ2-2, with D perhaps matching TRBD1 (6 bases). Germline values: CDR1 SGHTA, CDR2 FQGNSA. The length of the CDR3 is 16 residues. Trimming cost V 5 bases and J 5 bases, with 18 bases left between them. CDR3 amino acids: CASSTSTGRGTGELFF. The CDR3 nucleotides read TGTGCCAGCAGCACGTCCACCGGCAGGGGAACCGGGGAGCTGTTTTTT.

This clonotype ranks as medium-sized (0.01 to 0.1%). The chain uses TRBV7-2 and TRBJ2-1; 8 nucleotides agree with TRBD2. The CDR3 covers 12 residues. Germline values: CDR1 SGHTA, CDR2 FQGNSA. Trimming cost V 8 bases and J 7 bases; bases outside gene matches: 4. CDR3 loop: CASSAGANEQFF. CDR3 nucleotides: TGTGCCAGCTCAGCGGGGGCGAATGAGCAGTTCTTC.

The chain links TRBV11-2 to TRBJ2-2; a possible D gene is TRBD1 (6 bases). V was pared by 4 bases and J by 7 bases, with 10 bases between. Germline V lookup: CDR1 SGHAT, CDR2 FQNNGV. CDR3 length: 13 amino acids. CDR3 amino acids: CASSSTGNGELFF. In nucleotides, the CDR3 is TGTGCCAGCAGCTCAACAGGGAACGGGGAGCTGTTTTTT.

This clonotype appeared a few times. The chain carries TRBV20-1 and TRBJ2-7; a possible D gene is TRBD1 (5 bases). This CDR3 region has 15 residues. The V end lost 3 bases, the J end lost 5 bases, and 20 bases lay between the germline ends. Germline loops: CDR1 DFQATT, CDR2 SNEGSKA (reference sequence). The CDR3 reads CSARGLGQGLDEQYF. The CDR3, as DNA: TGCAGTGCTAGGGGTCTTGGGCAGGGTCTCGACGAGCAGTACTTC.

This clonotype occurred many times. The chain has TRBV28 and TRBJ1-2; 7 bases are a match to TRBD1. Germline trimming cut 6 bases from V and 7 bases from J; bases unmatched to any gene: 5. From germline, CDR1 is MDHEN and CDR2 SYDVKM. The CDR3 contains 12 residues. CDR3: CASSTTGFGYTF. The DNA for the CDR3 is TGTGCCAGCAGCACGACAGGGTTTGGCTACACCTTC.

This chain joins TRBV6-1 and TRBJ2-2; TRBD1 aligns across 7 bases. CDR1 is MNHNS, CDR2 SASEGT, per germline. The CDR3 runs to 14 residues. With 5 bases clipped from V and 0 bases from J, the junction kept 0 bases outside the gene matches. The chain's CDR3 is CASSQGANTGELFF. CDR3 sequence (DNA): TGTGCCAGCAGTCAGGGGGCGAACACCGGGGAGCTGTTTTTT.

By its share, this clonotype is medium-sized. The chain has TRBV3-1 and TRBJ2-4; D gene uncertain. The CDR3 length is 15 residues. Trimming took off 8 bases at V and 1 base at J, with 15 bases between the two ends. CDR1 LGHDT and CDR2 YNNKEL come from the germline V gene (reference sequence). CDR3 DNA: TGTGCCAGCTCCGTGGGGATTGGGGCCAAAAACATTCAGTACTTC. It yields the protein CASSVGIGAKNIQYF.

This clonotype is deemed medium-sized. The chain couples TRBV20-1 to TRBJ1-1; unclear D gene. CDR1 DFQATT and CDR2 SNEGSKA come from the germline V gene (reference sequence). This CDR3 has 12 amino acids. Trimming left V 5 bases short and J 0 bases short, with 7 bases between. CDR3 coding DNA: TGCAGTGCTCTCCTCATGAACACTGAAGCTTTCTTT. It encodes CSALLMNTEAFF.

By share of the sample, this clonotype is medium-sized. CDR3: CASSLRGNQPQHF. The CDR3 DNA is TGTGCCAGCAGTTTGAGGGGCAATCAGCCCCAGCATTTT. This chain connects TRBV12-3 or TRBV12-4 to TRBJ1-5, with unresolved D. Trimming left V 3 bases short and J 2 bases short, with 5 bases between. This CDR3 is 13 amino acids long.

This clonotype is labeled as medium-sized. DNA of the CDR3: TGTGCCAGCTCACCCAACCCGCCGGGGATGAACACTGAAGCTTTCTTT. Amino acid sequence: CASSPNPPGMNTEAFF. The chain couples TRBV18 to TRBJ1-1; no definite D call. CDR3 length equals 16 residues. V lost 3 bases and J lost 0, with 14 bases in between. From germline, CDR1 is KGHSH and CDR2 LQKENI.

There are many counts of this clonotype. The chain is built from TRBV7-9 and TRBJ2-3; D unresolved. Germline V CDR1 and CDR2: SEHNR, FQNEAQ (reference sequence). V lost 2 bases and J 0 bases, leaving 6 bases between the germline ends. This CDR3 has 14 amino acids. The CDR3 here is CASSLRLSTDTQYF. The CDR3 coding sequence is TGTGCCAGCAGCTTAAGGCTGAGCACAGATACGCAGTATTTT.

Judged by abundance, this clonotype is medium-sized. This chain connects TRBV10-2 to TRBJ2-5; no definite D call. The CDR3 has 12 residues. The V end lost 6 bases, the J end lost 4 bases, and 9 bases lay between the germline ends. Germline V gene lookup returns CDR1 WSHSY and CDR2 SAAADI. The CDR3 sequence: CASRGSRETQYF. The CDR3, as DNA: TGCGCCAGCAGGGGAAGCAGAGAGACCCAGTACTTC.

Relative to its sample, this clonotype is medium-sized. This chain links TRBV20-1 with TRBJ1-3; D is ambiguous. This CDR3 spans 12 amino acids. Trimming cost V 3 bases and J 8 bases, with 11 bases left between them. Germline V gene sequence: CDR1 DFQATT, CDR2 SNEGSKA (reference sequence). The CDR3 is CSASPRFDTIYF. The CDR3 DNA is TGCAGTGCTAGCCCCCGATTCGACACCATATATTTT.

In its sample, this clonotype is medium-sized. The chain has TRBV20-1 and TRBJ1-5; D uncertain. CDR3 size: 16 residues. CDR1 and CDR2 (germline): DFQATT, SNEGSKA (reference sequence). Deletions cut 6 bases from V and 1 base from J, with 19 bases between. The chain's CDR3 is CSALWGGGGSNQPQHF. The CDR3 DNA reads as TGCAGTGCCCTCTGGGGAGGAGGAGGCAGCAATCAGCCCCAGCATTTT.